This TCR beta chain was captured by sequencing in a study of T-cell reconstitution after alpha-beta-depleted transplantation in children. Findings and caveats of the study: Recipient T cells and thymic progenitors that survived were the source of the high TCRbeta diversity seen at day 60 in some patients. Several hundred graft clones that had expanded were reportedly the source of alpha-beta T cells about two months after transplant. One year after transplant, T-cell counts and diversity came mostly from newly produced T cells.

This clonotype came up a few times. Its target is unknown. Germline V gene data show CDR1 as MNHNS and CDR2 as SASEGT. Trimming stripped 6 bases from V and 10 bases from J, with 10 bases between. The CDR3 has 11 amino acids. Unique molecular identifiers featured in how the TCRbeta library was prepared. TCRdb reanalysed the PCR reads using MiXCR and keeps one entry per CDR3 protein. The sample comprises around 300,000 distinct CDR3 sequences, about 7.3% of which are singletons, and approximately 9.6% rests with the top ten. Sequencing was performed on peripheral blood, taken 360 days after TCRalphabeta/CD19-depleted stem cell transplant. V usage is TRBV6-1 and J usage is TRBJ2-1; D unclear. This receptor was taken from a female patient aged 2-15 years who had a stem cell transplant for Fanconi anemia, so the T cells may come from the graft donor. This CDR3 reads CASRGNEEQFF. CDR3 DNA: TGTGCCAGCAGGGGAAATGAGGAGCAGTTCTTC.